Listed here are 6 T cell receptor beta chains from one sample, sequenced in a study of blood T cell repertoires in COVID-19. Only in-frame clones appear in the TCRdb table, and some are missing; sequencing was by immunoSEQ multiplex PCR. This repertoire shows roughly 78,000 clones, roughly 86% found once; its top ten account for less than 2.5%. Sequencing used peripheral blood. The receptors derive from a woman between 55 and 75 years old with acute or convalescent COVID-19.

The chain carries TRBV6-2 or TRBV6-3 and TRBJ2-5, with TRBD2 as a possible D gene (6 bases). CDR1 and CDR2 from the germline V gene are MNHEY and SVGEGT. Trimming left V 5 bases short and J 1 base short, with 17 bases between. CDR3 length: 16 residues. CDR3 amino acids: CASSNPGATAQETQYF. The CDR3 bases are TGTGCCAGCAGTAACCCGGGAGCCACGGCCCAAGAGACCCAGTACTTC.

This clone was detected once. The rearrangement links TRBV4-2 to TRBJ2-2, with 15 bases fitting TRBD2. Germline V gene data show CDR1 as LGHNA and CDR2 as YNFKEQ. V dropped 0 bases and J dropped 3; count of bases not matched to a gene: 8. This CDR3 contains 20 residues. For the CDR3, the DNA is TGTGCCAGCAGCCAAGAGGGACTAGCGGGAGGATCTGGGTACACCGGGGAGCTGTTTTTT. Protein sequence: CASSQEGLAGGSGYTGELFF.

J is TRBJ2-5 and V is TRBV18; D call uncertain. Germline V gives CDR1 KGHSH, CDR2 LQKENI. This CDR3 spans 14 amino acids. V was pared by 0 bases and J by 1 base, with 6 bases between. The CDR3 nucleotides are TGTGCCAGCTCACCACCGTCGTTCCAAGAGACCCAGTACTTC. It translates to CASSPPSFQETQYF.

The gene calls are TRBV19 and TRBJ1-1; D not certain. Trimming took off 3 bases at V and 11 bases at J, with 13 bases between the two ends. Germline CDR1 and CDR2: LNHDA and SQIVND (reference sequence). The CDR3 extends over 12 amino acids. The CDR3 loop is CASSMRGREAFF. The CDR3, as DNA: TGTGCCAGTAGTATGCGGGGTCGGGAGGCTTTCTTT.

The chain employs TRBV29-1 and TRBJ2-1; 7 bases line up with TRBD1. The CDR3 is made up of 16 amino acids. V was pared by 6 bases and J by 0 bases, with 11 bases of the junction left unmatched. CDR1 SQVTM and CDR2 ANQGSEA come from the germline V gene. The CDR3 DNA follows: TGCAGCGTCGGCGGACAGGCTGGGAGCTCCTACAATGAGCAGTTCTTC. This encodes CSVGGQAGSSYNEQFF.

This chain uses TRBV7-9 with TRBJ2-3; 11 positions agree with TRBD2. CDR3 length: 17 amino acids. Germline CDR1 is SEHNR and CDR2 is FQNEAQ (reference sequence). V was pared by 2 bases and J by 5 bases, with 9 bases of the junction left unmatched. DNA of the CDR3: TGTGCCAGCAGCTTAAGTATAGCGGGAGGGCCGGGAGATACGCAGTATTTT. Its translation: CASSLSIAGGPGDTQYF.